Included here is one TCR beta chain sequence, with context. This entry comes from a study of radiation and T cells in renal cell carcinoma. The data were produced by immunoSEQ multiplex PCR, yet TCRdb's version contains in-frame clones alone and is incomplete. The sample has 50,000 to 70,000 clones; around three quarters are singletons. Looked up from germline, CDR1 is KGHSH and CDR2 is LQKENI. This CDR3 is built from 16 residues. Trimming took 6 bases from V and 0 from J; bases not matched to a gene: 10. The time point here: blood 4 weeks post-SBRT, at nephrectomy. Treatment defined: 15 Gy SBRT to primary tumor, nephrectomy 4 weeks later. Serial blood draws occurred at baseline and 2 and 4 weeks post-SBRT.

Material: blood, obtained from a patient whose treatment included radiotherapy and nephrectomy. The chain combines TRBV18 with TRBJ1-1, with 7 bases identical to TRBD1. This clonotype was sampled from a man aged 55 to 70 with renal cell carcinoma. CDR3 region: CASSLDRWRMNTEAFF. CDR3 DNA sequence: TGTGCCAGCTCTCTGGACAGGTGGAGAATGAACACTGAAGCTTTCTTT.